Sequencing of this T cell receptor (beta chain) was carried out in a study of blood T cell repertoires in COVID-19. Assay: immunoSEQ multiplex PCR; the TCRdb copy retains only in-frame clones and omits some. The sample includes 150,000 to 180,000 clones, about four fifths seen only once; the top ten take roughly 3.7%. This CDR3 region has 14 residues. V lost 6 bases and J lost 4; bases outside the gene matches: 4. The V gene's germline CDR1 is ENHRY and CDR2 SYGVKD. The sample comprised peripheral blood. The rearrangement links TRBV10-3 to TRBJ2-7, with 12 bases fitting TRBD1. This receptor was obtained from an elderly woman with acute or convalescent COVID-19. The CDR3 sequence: CAISGTGGEYEQYF. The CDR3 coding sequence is TGTGCCATCAGCGGGACAGGGGGCGAGTACGAGCAGTACTTC.